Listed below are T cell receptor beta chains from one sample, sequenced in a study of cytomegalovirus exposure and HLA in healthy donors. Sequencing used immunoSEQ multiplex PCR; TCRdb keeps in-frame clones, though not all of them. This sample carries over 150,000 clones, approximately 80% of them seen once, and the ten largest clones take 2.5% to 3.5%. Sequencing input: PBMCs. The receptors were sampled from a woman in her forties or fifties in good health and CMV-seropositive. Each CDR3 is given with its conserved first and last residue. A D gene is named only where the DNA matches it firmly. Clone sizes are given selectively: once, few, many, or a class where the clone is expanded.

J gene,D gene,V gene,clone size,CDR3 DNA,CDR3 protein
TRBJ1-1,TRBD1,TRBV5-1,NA,TGCGCCAGCAGTCCGACAGGGGCGAACACTGAAGCTTTCTTT,CASSPTGANTEAFF
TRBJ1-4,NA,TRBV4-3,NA,TGCGCCAGCAGCCGTAGTAGGCGGGCGAGAGTTGAAAAACTGTTTTTT,CASSRSRRARVEKLFF
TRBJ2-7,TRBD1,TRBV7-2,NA,TGTGCCAGCAGCTTAGCCTCCGGGACAGAGTACTACGAGCAGTACTTC,CASSLASGTEYYEQYF
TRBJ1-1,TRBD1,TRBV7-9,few,TGTGCCAGCAGCTTTGAGTTGGGACAGGGGAGGACTGAAGCTTTCTTT,CASSFELGQGRTEAFF
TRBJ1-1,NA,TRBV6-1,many,TGTGCCAGCACTTGGGACAACTCTCCTGAAGCTTTCTTT,CASTWDNSPEAFF
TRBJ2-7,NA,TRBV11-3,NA,TGTGCCAGCAGCTTAAACAGGGACCGCTACGAGCAGTACTTC,CASSLNRDRYEQYF
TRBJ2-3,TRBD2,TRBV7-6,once,TGTGCCAGCAGCTTAGAGGCTAGCGGGCTTCGCACAGATACGCAGTATTTT,CASSLEASGLRTDTQYF
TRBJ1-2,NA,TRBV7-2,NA,TGTGCCAGCAGCTTAGGCCAGGCTTCTAACTATGGCTACACCTTC,CASSLGQASNYGYTF
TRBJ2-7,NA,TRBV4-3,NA,TGCGCCAGCAGCCAAGATCAGGGGCACGTCTACGAGCAGTACTTC,CASSQDQGHVYEQYF
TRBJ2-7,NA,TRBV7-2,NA,TGTGCCAGCAGCTCCGGTGTCTGGACATCCTACGAGCAGTACTTC,CASSSGVWTSYEQYF
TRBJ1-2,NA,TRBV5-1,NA,TGCGCCAGCAGCTTGGAAGGTCAACAGAGAGGCTACACCTTC,CASSLEGQQRGYTF
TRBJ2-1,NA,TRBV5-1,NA,TGCGCCAGCACCTCTTTCCCAGGGGGAGGAGGCGGGGCACTCTACAATGAGCAGTTCTTC,CASTSFPGGGGGALYNEQFF
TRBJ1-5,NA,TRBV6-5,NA,TGTGCCAGCAGTTACGACAGTACAAATCAGCCCCAGCATTTT,CASSYDSTNQPQHF
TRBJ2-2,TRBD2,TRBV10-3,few,TGTGCCATCAAGGCTAGCGGGAATGCGAACACCGGGGAGCTGTTTTTT,CAIKASGNANTGELFF
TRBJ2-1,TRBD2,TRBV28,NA,TGTGCCAGCGCCCTCGCCGGGACTAGGAGGTATGAGCAGTTCTTC,CASALAGTRRYEQFF
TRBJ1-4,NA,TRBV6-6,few,TGTGCCACCGTTGGGACAATGGATGAAAAACTGTTTTTT,CATVGTMDEKLFF
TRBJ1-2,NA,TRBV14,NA,TGTGCCAGCAGCCTGGGGGGGTGGAATGGCTACACCTTC,CASSLGGWNGYTF
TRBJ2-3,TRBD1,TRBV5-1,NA,TGCGCCAGCAGCCCGGGACAGTCAGGGGCAGATACGCAGTATTTT,CASSPGQSGADTQYF
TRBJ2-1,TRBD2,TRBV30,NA,TGTGCCTGGAGTCCGGGACTAGGGGTTACCAATGAGCAGTTCTTC,CAWSPGLGVTNEQFF
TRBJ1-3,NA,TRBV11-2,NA,TGTGCCAGCAGCAACAGCCTCTCTGGAAACACCATATATTTT,CASSNSLSGNTIYF
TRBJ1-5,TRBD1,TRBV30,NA,TGTGCCTGGAGTGGGGACAGAGGCAATCAGCCCCAGCATTTT,CAWSGDRGNQPQHF
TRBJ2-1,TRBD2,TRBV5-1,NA,TGCGCCAGCAGCTTGGCCCCTCCGACTAGCGGGGGGACGAATGAGCAGTTCTTC,CASSLAPPTSGGTNEQFF
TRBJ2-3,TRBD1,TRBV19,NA,TGTGCCAGTAGTATAGCTCGGACAGGGTGGGACGAAGATACGCAGTATTTT,CASSIARTGWDEDTQYF
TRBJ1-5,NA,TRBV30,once,TGTGCCTGGAGTGGGCAGGGCGTTCAGCCCCAGCATTTT,CAWSGQGVQPQHF
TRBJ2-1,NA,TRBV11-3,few,TGTGCCAGCAGCTCATCGGGACTCCTCAATGAGCAGTTCTTC,CASSSSGLLNEQFF